A single sample is the source of the 32 T cell receptor beta chains below, sequenced in a study of radiotherapy plus CTLA-4 blockade in lung cancer. Measured with immunoSEQ multiplex PCR; TCRdb has only the in-frame clones, and not every one. The sample carries some 110,000 clones, 85% to 90% recorded once. The material was peripheral blood, obtained from a patient treated with radiotherapy plus ipilimumab. These receptors came from a human donor with non-small cell lung cancer that progressed on radiotherapy plus ipilimumab.

The gene calls are TRBV2 and TRBJ1-5; unclear D gene. The ends were cut back, 8 bases at V and 3 bases at J, with 14 bases in the middle. Germline V gene sequence: CDR1 SNHLY, CDR2 FYNNEI. The CDR3 covers 14 residues. The DNA for the CDR3 is TGTGCCAGCGTCGAGGACGGAGCCAATCAGCCCCAGCATTTT. Protein product: CASVEDGANQPQHF. Full variable domain (missing parts from reference TRBV2 and TRBJ1-5): EPEVTQTPSHQVTQMGQEVILRCVPISNHLYFYWYRQILGQKVEFLVSFYNNEISEKSEIFDDQFSVERPDGSNFTLKIRSTKLEDSAMYFCASVEDGANQPQHFGDGTRLSIL.

V gene TRBV7-9 combines with J gene TRBJ2-5; D is uncertain. The CDR3 covers 12 residues. V was pared by 0 bases and J by 5 bases, with 4 bases between. The germline CDR1 and CDR2 sequences are SEHNR and FQNEAQ (reference sequence). Written as DNA, the CDR3 is TGTGCCAGCAGCTTAGCGCTTGAGACCCAGTACTTC. As protein: CASSLALETQYF. Full variable domain (outside the CDR3, taken from reference TRBV7-9 and TRBJ2-5): DTGVSQNPRHKITKRGQNVTFRCDPISEHNRLYWYRQTLGQGPEFLTYFQNEAQLEKSRLLSDRFSAERPKGSFSTLEIQRTEQGDSAMYLCASSLALETQYFGPGTRLLVL.

V usage is TRBV10-3 and J usage is TRBJ1-2; 9 nucleotides align to TRBD1. This CDR3 has 16 amino acids. Germline loops: CDR1 ENHRY, CDR2 SYGVKD. The junction had 14 bases not matched to a gene; V was cut back by 10 bases and J by 2 bases. CDR3 residues: CATRPSSGTGNYGYTF. The DNA for the CDR3 is TGTGCCACACGACCAAGCTCCGGGACAGGGAACTATGGCTACACCTTC.

The gene calls are TRBV18 and TRBJ1-5, with a possible D match to TRBD1 (6 bases). The CDR3 loop spans 15 amino acids. Germline V gene sequence: CDR1 KGHSH, CDR2 LQKENI. V was trimmed by 5 bases and J by 0 bases, leaving 11 bases between them. The chain's CDR3 is CASSLRTASNQPQHF. The CDR3 DNA follows: TGTGCCAGCTCATTAAGGACAGCTAGCAATCAGCCCCAGCATTTT.

This chain links TRBV11-2 with TRBJ2-7, with 8 bases aligning to TRBD1. In germline, CDR1 is SGHAT, CDR2 FQNNGV. With V trimmed by 1 base and J by 3 bases, 2 bases remained unmatched. The CDR3 sequence is 14 residues long. CDR3 nucleotide sequence: TGTGCCAGCAGCTTAGCAGGGGGCGACTACGAGCAGTACTTC. Its protein is CASSLAGGDYEQYF.

The chain links TRBV5-1 to TRBJ2-7; D perhaps matches TRBD1 (5 bases). CDR3 length: 12 residues. V was shortened by 2 bases and J by 5 bases, with 8 bases between the two germline ends. Germline assignment: CDR1 SGHRS and CDR2 YFSETQ. The CDR3 bases are TGCGCCAGCAGCTTCCAGGGCGACGAGCAGTACTTC. As protein: CASSFQGDEQYF.

As to this clone: Other DNA sequences of this sample code for an identical CDR3. V is TRBV9 and J is TRBJ2-2; no clear D. The CDR3 spans 12 residues. Germline V CDR1 and CDR2: SGDLS, YYNGEE. V was pared by 2 bases and J by 6 bases, with 5 bases between. As DNA, the CDR3 is TGTGCCAGCAGCGTCGCAGCCGGGGAGCTGTTTTTT. It is translated as CASSVAAGELFF.

The chain joins TRBV27 to TRBJ1-2; 8 nucleotides align to TRBD1. The junction had 6 bases not matched to a gene; V was cut back by 2 bases and J by 4 bases. CDR1 MNHEY and CDR2 SMNVEV come from the germline V gene (reference sequence). This CDR3 region has 15 residues. This chain's CDR3 is CASSLTGTGPYGYTF. In DNA, the CDR3 is TGTGCCAGCAGTTTAACCGGGACAGGTCCCTATGGCTACACCTTC.

This sequence joins TRBV23-1 and TRBJ2-7, with 8 bases aligning to TRBD1. TRBV23-1 carries the ORF label, with uncertain function. CDR3 length: 14 residues. V lost 4 bases, J lost 2 bases, and 4 bases stayed unmatched. The CDR3 loop is CASSPRQGTYEQYF. CDR3 coding DNA: TGCGCCAGCAGTCCCAGACAGGGGACCTACGAGCAGTACTTC.

This clone was observed a single time. V usage is TRBV5-6 and J usage is TRBJ2-1, with D perhaps matching TRBD2 (5 bases). V was shortened by 5 bases and J by 9 bases, with 15 bases between the two germline ends. The CDR3 contains 13 residues. Germline assignment: CDR1 SGHDT and CDR2 YYEEEE. CDR3 amino acids: CASSGTGFGEQFF. CDR3 DNA: TGTGCCAGCAGTGGCACGGGGTTCGGTGAGCAGTTCTTC.

The gene calls are TRBV7-6 and TRBJ2-3, with a weak D call TRBD1 (6 bases). The CDR3 totals 16 residues. Trimming left V 6 bases short and J 0 bases short, with 16 bases between. The germline V gene encodes CDR1 SGHVS and CDR2 FNYEAQ. The DNA of the CDR3 is TGTGCCAGCAGTCGGGCGACAGGACAGAGCACAGATACGCAGTATTTT. Protein sequence: CASSRATGQSTDTQYF.

This clone showed up just once. This chain joins TRBV7-9 and TRBJ1-5; D is unclear. This CDR3 is 15 amino acids long. Trimming removed 2 bases from V and 0 bases from J, with 8 bases in between. In germline, CDR1 is SEHNR, CDR2 FQNEAQ (reference sequence). CDR3 region: CASSLNGDSNQPQHF. CDR3 bases: TGTGCCAGCAGCTTAAATGGGGATAGCAATCAGCCCCAGCATTTT.

The chain links TRBV9 to TRBJ2-3; maybe TRBD2 (5 bases). Germline assignment: CDR1 SGDLS and CDR2 YYNGEE. Trimming pared 3 bases from V and 0 bases from J, leaving 8 bases between. The CDR3 has 14 amino acids. The CDR3 region has the DNA TGTGCCAGCAGCGGGGGAGTGAGCACAGATACGCAGTATTTT. This codes for CASSGGVSTDTQYF.

The rearrangement uses TRBV5-6 and TRBJ1-1; no firm D call. This CDR3 contains 14 residues. With 3 bases removed from V and 11 bases from J, the gap between germline ends came to 20 bases. Germline CDR1 is SGHDT and CDR2 is YYEEEE. CDR3 protein: CASSSIEISKRAFF. CDR3 coding DNA: TGTGCCAGCAGCTCAATCGAAATTTCGAAGAGGGCTTTCTTT. The full variable domain, with the rest looked up from reference TRBV5-6 and TRBJ1-1, is DAGVTQSPTHLIKTRGQQVTLRCSPKSGHDTVSWYQQALGQGPQFIFQYYEEEERQRGNFPDRFSGHQFPNYSSELNVNALLLGDSALYLCASSSIEISKRAFFGQGTRLTVV.

The chain is built from TRBV11-2 and TRBJ2-7; 7 bases agree with TRBD2. Losses at the gene ends were 1 base for V and 5 bases for J; bases not matched to a gene: 8. The CDR3 sequence is 15 residues long. Germline V gene lookup returns CDR1 SGHAT and CDR2 FQNNGV. The chain's CDR3 is CASSLVEGGPNEQYF. The CDR3 coding sequence is TGTGCCAGCAGCTTAGTCGAGGGAGGGCCAAACGAGCAGTACTTC.

A note on this clone: One end of the junction is discordant with germline, which a read error may explain. V is TRBV7-7 and J is TRBJ2-7, with TRBD2 as a possible D gene (5 bases). Germline CDR1 SSHAT, CDR2 FNYEAQ (reference sequence). The CDR3 length is 14 residues. CDR3 sequence (DNA): TGTGCTAGCAGCTTAGGTCTCGGGGATTACGAGCAGTACTTC. It specifies CASSLGLGDYEQYF.

V is TRBV27 and J is TRBJ2-7, with 10 bases that match TRBD2. Looked up from germline, CDR1 is MNHEY and CDR2 is SMNVEV (reference sequence). V gave up 5 bases and J gave up 6 bases; unmatched junction bases: 16. The CDR3 sequence is 17 residues long. The chain's CDR3 is CASSPLGLATIQREQYF. The CDR3 bases are TGTGCCAGCAGTCCCCTGGGACTAGCGACTATCCAGCGCGAGCAGTACTTC.

V and J are TRBV11-3 and TRBJ1-2; no clear D. This CDR3 has 12 residues. Germline CDR1 SGHNT, CDR2 YENEEA. Deletions cut 4 bases from V and 8 bases from J, with 11 bases between. The CDR3 reads CASSYRSAGYTF. Here the CDR3 DNA reads TGTGCCAGCAGCTACCGTTCCGCGGGCTACACCTTC.

This chain links TRBV11-1 with TRBJ2-2; D assignment may be TRBD1 or TRBD2 (7 bases each). V was trimmed by 3 bases and J by 3 bases, leaving 17 bases between them. CDR3 length equals 17 residues. Germline assignment: CDR1 SGHAT and CDR2 FQDESV (reference sequence). CDR3 residues: CASSFAAGQRYTGELFF. As DNA, the CDR3 is TGTGCCAGCAGCTTCGCAGCGGGACAGAGATACACCGGGGAGCTGTTTTTT.

This clone was recorded only once. The gene calls are TRBV4-1 and TRBJ2-5, with D uncertain. Germline CDR1 reads MGHRA; CDR2 reads YSYEKL. The CDR3 spans 15 residues. V gave up 2 bases and J gave up 5 bases, with 15 bases separating them. The CDR3 DNA reads as TGCGCCAGCAGCCAAAGGGCGGTAGATCAGGAGACCCAGTACTTC. Amino acid sequence: CASSQRAVDQETQYF.

This rearrangement joins TRBV19 to TRBJ1-1, with D possibly matching TRBD1 (5 bases). V lost 2 bases and J 2 bases, leaving 15 bases between the germline ends. Looked up from germline, CDR1 is LNHDA and CDR2 is SQIVND (reference sequence). The CDR3 loop spans 16 amino acids. CDR3 nucleotides: TGTGCCAGTAGTATAAACATCGGGGGAACTAACACTGAAGCTTTCTTT. This gives the protein CASSINIGGTNTEAFF.

The chain joins TRBV4-2 to TRBJ2-1; 9 bases align to TRBD2. Germline trimming cut 1 base from V and 8 bases from J; bases unmatched to any gene: 9. This CDR3 spans 16 amino acids. CDR1 is LGHNA and CDR2 is YNFKEQ in the germline V gene. The chain's CDR3 is CASSQVLGLAWHEQFF. CDR3 nucleotides: TGTGCCAGCAGCCAAGTGCTCGGACTAGCGTGGCATGAGCAGTTCTTC.

The DNA of the CDR3 is TGTGCCAGCAGCCCATCGACTAGCGGGAGCGCGGAGCAGTACTTC. Its translation is CASSPSTSGSAEQYF. This sequence joins TRBV28 and TRBJ2-7; 12 bases match TRBD2. Germline trimming cut 6 bases from V and 7 bases from J; bases unmatched to any gene: 10. The CDR3 runs 15 residues. Germline CDR1 and CDR2: MDHEN and SYDVKM.

The J gene is TRBJ2-3, the V gene TRBV2; D unresolved. This CDR3 region has 14 residues. V was trimmed by 8 bases and J by 5 bases, leaving 17 bases between them. Germline-derived CDR1 and CDR2 are SNHLY and FYNNEI. CDR3 coding DNA: TGTGCCAGCCGCAAAGACATACGGATAGATACGCAGTATTTT. Translated, it gives CASRKDIRIDTQYF. Using reference TRBV2 and TRBJ2-3 for the parts outside the CDR3, the full variable domain is EPEVTQTPSHQVTQMGQEVILRCVPISNHLYFYWYRQILGQKVEFLVSFYNNEISEKSEIFDDQFSVERPDGSNFTLKIRSTKLEDSAMYFCASRKDIRIDTQYFGPGTRLTVL.

The count of this clone is one. The chain has TRBV11-2 and TRBJ1-1, with D maybe TRBD1 (5 bases). The germline gives CDR1 SGHAT, CDR2 FQNNGV. The CDR3 covers 15 residues. V was trimmed by 5 bases and J by 4 bases, leaving 17 bases between them. This chain's CDR3 is CASSHRAKGSTEAFF. CDR3 bases: TGTGCCAGCAGCCACCGGGCGAAGGGGAGCACTGAAGCTTTCTTT.

This chain uses TRBV19 with TRBJ2-1; 8 bases fit TRBD2. This CDR3 region has 14 residues. Germline V gene data show CDR1 as LNHDA and CDR2 as SQIVND (reference sequence). V was pared by 3 bases and J by 7 bases, with 5 bases of the junction left unmatched. In DNA, the CDR3 is TGTGCCAGTAGTATGGGTTCGGGGGGGAATGAGCAGTTCTTC. Translated: CASSMGSGGNEQFF. Full variable domain (rest looked up from reference TRBV19 and TRBJ2-1): DGGITQSPKYLFRKEGQNVTLSCEQNLNHDAMYWYRQDPGQGLRLIYYSQIVNDFQKGDIAEGYSVSREKKESFPLTVTSAQKNPTAFYLCASSMGSGGNEQFFGPGTRLTVL.

The chain's CDR3 is CASSLDTMNTEAFF. CDR3 in DNA: TGTGCCAGCAGCTTAGACACCATGAACACTGAAGCTTTCTTT. The chain employs TRBV7-9 and TRBJ1-1; the D is unclear. There are 14 residues in the CDR3. Deletions cut 1 base from V and 0 bases from J, with 6 bases between. Looked up from germline, CDR1 is SEHNR and CDR2 is FQNEAQ (reference sequence).

The J gene is TRBJ2-3, the V gene TRBV7-3, with D possibly being TRBD1 (5 bases). CDR3 length: 15 amino acids. Trimming removed 3 bases from V and 4 bases from J, with 14 bases in between. Germline V gives CDR1 SGHTA, CDR2 FQGTGA. The chain's CDR3 is CASSLGPTLADTQYF. The CDR3 bases are TGTGCCAGCAGCTTGGGGCCGACTTTGGCAGATACGCAGTATTTT.

This chain links TRBV6-6 with TRBJ2-1; D possibly uses TRBD1 or TRBD2 (6 bases each). There are 15 residues in the CDR3. Trimming removed 2 bases at V and 2 bases at J, with 10 bases between. Germline V gene sequence: CDR1 MNHNY, CDR2 SVGAGI (reference sequence). The DNA of the CDR3 is TGTGCCAGCAGTTACCGGCGGGACACCTACAATGAGCAGTTCTTC. It is translated as CASSYRRDTYNEQFF.

Here the CDR3 DNA reads TGTGCCAGCAGCCAACAGCAGAGCTCTGGGGCCAACGTCCTGACTTTC. This sequence encodes CASSQQQSSGANVLTF. The V and J genes are TRBV14 and TRBJ2-6; D is unresolved. CDR3 length: 16 residues. Germline-derived CDR1 and CDR2 are SGHDN and FVKESK. The V end lost 2 bases, the J end lost 0 bases, and 8 bases lay between the germline ends.

This chain uses TRBV7-9 with TRBJ1-5; D is unresolved. The germline CDR1 and CDR2 sequences are SEHNR and FQNEAQ (reference sequence). The V end was cut by 1 base, the J end by 4 bases, with 8 bases between. The CDR3 runs to 14 residues. The CDR3 DNA follows: TGTGCCAGCAGCTTAGGGGCCCTAAATCAGCCCCAGCATTTT. Amino acid sequence: CASSLGALNQPQHF. Complete variable domain (other parts from reference TRBV7-9 and TRBJ1-5): DTGVSQNPRHKITKRGQNVTFRCDPISEHNRLYWYRQTLGQGPEFLTYFQNEAQLEKSRLLSDRFSAERPKGSFSTLEIQRTEQGDSAMYLCASSLGALNQPQHFGDGTRLSIL.

The V call is TRBV28, the J call TRBJ2-7, with 7 bases matching TRBD2. V lost 6 bases to trimming and J lost 3 bases; unmatched junction nucleotides: 11. This CDR3 has 15 residues. Looked up from germline, CDR1 is MDHEN and CDR2 is SYDVKM. CDR3 DNA sequence: TGTGCCAGCAGCCCCCTGGCAGCGGGGTTCTACGAGCAGTACTTC. Amino acids: CASSPLAAGFYEQYF.